This entry concerns a single T cell receptor beta chain. Its antigen is not identified. Using quantitative 5'-RACE with molecular barcodes, the authors made TCR beta libraries. One entry per CDR3 protein, called by TCRdb with MiXCR from the 5' RACE reads. The sample has about 540,000 distinct CDR3 sequences, 10% to 15% seen once; the top ten hold 6.8%. This sample was taken from a study of CD8 T cells in ankylosing spondylitis. Study-level results: From matched ankylosing spondylitis synovial fluid, disease-linked clones were reportedly recovered at significantly enriched levels. Seemingly distinctive of ankylosing spondylitis blood was a TCR beta motif formed by eight highly homologous variants.

V lost 7 bases, J lost 6 bases, and 19 bases lay in between. CDR3 length: 14 residues. Germline V CDR1 and CDR2: MNHEY, SVGEGT. Sequencing input: blood, either unsorted or a sorted T cell fraction (not recorded which). The chain is built from TRBV6-2 or TRBV6-3 and TRBJ2-7; D call uncertain. The origin of this receptor is a male donor with ankylosing spondylitis. The CDR3 reads CASTKGYIRVEQYF. In DNA, the CDR3 is TGTGCCAGCACAAAGGGATACATCCGCGTCGAGCAGTACTTC.